The rows below give T cell receptor beta chains drawn from one sample of a study of monozygotic twins with inflammatory bowel disease. TCRdb reprocessed the 5' RACE reads and reports one entry per CDR3 protein, with no DNA. The listing contains around 370,000 distinct CDR3 sequences. Sequencing was done on a sample of blood. Every receptor here comes from a human donor with ulcerative colitis or Crohn's disease, or a healthy co-twin of an affected twin (not recorded which). CDR3s include the opening cysteine and the closing phenylalanine or tryptophan. The order of the fields is CDR3 protein, V gene, J gene, CDR3 length.

CDR3: CASSPVSGPVAEAFF
V: TRBV7-2
J: TRBJ1-1
length: 15

CDR3: CASSLWTGTIGELFF
V: TRBV19
J: TRBJ2-2
length: 15

CDR3: CATQGNTEAFF
V: TRBV18
J: TRBJ1-1
length: 11

CDR3: CASSFEHGETEAFF
V: TRBV5-1
J: TRBJ1-1
length: 14

CDR3: CASSVGQAQPQHF
V: TRBV9
J: TRBJ1-5
length: 13

CDR3: CATSDSGGKETQYF
V: TRBV24-1
J: TRBJ2-5
length: 14

CDR3: CSARDSSGGTDTQYF
V: TRBV20-1
J: TRBJ2-3
length: 15

CDR3: CASSLAQGYQETQYF
V: TRBV5-4
J: TRBJ2-5
length: 15

CDR3: CSARDHRRRDTGELFF
V: TRBV20-1
J: TRBJ2-2
length: 16

CDR3: CASSYVRTGPDTQYF
V: TRBV6-5
J: TRBJ2-3
length: 15

CDR3: CASSLRLASYEQYF
V: TRBV7-2
J: TRBJ2-7
length: 14